Sequencing of this TCR beta chain was carried out in a study of control samples from healthy donors and cancer patients. The ends were cut back, 2 bases at V and 2 bases at J, with 13 bases in the middle. CDR1 is SGHRS, CDR2 YFSETQ, per germline. The CDR3 length is 15 residues. Produced via immunoSEQ multiplex PCR; TCRdb's table is partial and in-frame only. The sample has over 200,000 clones; about four fifths are singletons. The sample taken for sequencing was PBMCs. V gene TRBV5-1 combines with J gene TRBJ2-5, with D perhaps matching TRBD1 (6 bases). The source is a woman aged 60-75 years with lung cancer. CDR3 sequence reads: CASSFRSGDQETQYF. The CDR3 DNA sequence: TGCGCCAGCAGCTTCCGGTCAGGGGATCAAGAGACCCAGTACTTC.